The T cell receptor (beta chain) under discussion was sequenced for a study of technical replicates of blood from a handful of donors. Measured with immunoSEQ multiplex PCR; TCRdb has only the in-frame clones, and not every one. The sample holds tens of thousands of clones, nearly 96% seen once. Input material: T cells isolated from PBMCs. This clonotype was sampled from a human donor in good health.

The CDR3 DNA sequence: TGTGCCAGCCGGGGAGCTGAAGCTTTCTTT. This codes for CASRGAEAFF. The chain recombines TRBV25-1 with TRBJ1-1; no definite D call. Trimming removed 8 bases at V and 6 bases at J, with 7 bases between. CDR1 is MGHDK and CDR2 is SYGVNS in the germline V gene. The CDR3 covers 10 residues.